The present TCR beta chain was sequenced within a study of T-cell reconstitution after alpha-beta-depleted transplantation in children. The germline V and J ends were trimmed by 4 bases and 2 bases, with 14 bases remaining between them. Germline V CDR1 and CDR2: SGHAT, FQNNGV. The CDR3 has 15 amino acids. Library preparation (for TCRbeta) was performed with unique molecular identifiers. TCRdb analysed the PCR reads with MiXCR anew, one entry per CDR3 protein. In the table there are around 600,000 distinct CDR3 sequences, 16% of which are singletons. The sequence came from a human donor who donated a stem cell graft to a child with acute myeloid leukemia. Sequencing used PBMCs from the stem cell graft donor, obtained from the stem cell graft. This chain connects TRBV11-2 to TRBJ1-1; D unresolved. CDR3: CASSSRRKDNTEAFF. The CDR3 DNA reads as TGTGCCAGCAGCTCAAGGCGCAAAGACAACACTGAAGCTTTCTTT.